This entry is about one T cell receptor beta chain. Samples each had at least 5 micrograms of total RNA extracted. This specimen belongs to a study of blood T cells in healthy people across ages. A second PCR of 7 to 11 cycles used a sample-barcoded 5' primer and a J-beta primer mix. TCRdb re-called the 5' RACE reads through MiXCR, storing one row per CDR3 protein. The profile shows 550,000 to 700,000 distinct CDR3 sequences, 27% of them singletons. This TCR derives from a woman aged 70-85 years in good health. The source material was blood.

The CDR3 sequence is CATSDLSKGDRARETQYF. The CDR3 DNA sequence: TGTGCCACCAGTGATTTGTCCAAGGGAGACAGGGCGAGGGAGACCCAGTACTTC. The chain joins TRBV24-1 to TRBJ2-5; 7 bases are a match to TRBD1. This CDR3 spans 18 amino acids. After removal of 0 bases from V and 5 bases from J, the junction contained 14 bases not matched to a gene. Germline V gene lookup returns CDR1 KGHDR and CDR2 SFDVKD.